This record looks at one TCR beta chain sequence and its context. The data are from a study of CD8+ T cells in alopecia areata. In each case, RNA was isolated and then reverse transcribed into cDNA as the sequencing template. Clones were sequenced by immunoSEQ multiplex PCR, and TCRdb holds only the in-frame ones, with some missing. The table records fewer than 250,000 clones, less than 65% of them present only once. This CDR3 contains 14 residues. Trimming removed 3 bases from V and 2 bases from J; junction bases left unmatched: 5. Germline values: CDR1 SQVTM, CDR2 ANQGSEA. This sample's treatment: oral pan-JAK inhibitor, 5-10 mg twice daily.

The rearrangement uses TRBV29-1 and TRBJ2-5, with TRBD1 matching over 8 bases. The source material was CD4+ T cells sorted from blood, sampled at week 4, from a patient treated with tofacitinib. This TCR was recovered from a human donor with alopecia areata. CDR3 bases: TGCAGCGTTGATTCACAGGGGGTACAAGAGACCCAGTACTTC. It yields the protein CSVDSQGVQETQYF.